This entry features one T cell receptor beta chain sequence. The antigen is unknown. Between the trimmed V and J ends, which lost 1 base and 2 bases, there was a span of 1 base. Per the germline V gene, CDR1 is SGHTA and CDR2 is FQGNSA. CDR3 length equals 12 residues. The assay was immunoSEQ multiplex PCR, and TCRdb's table has in-frame clones only and misses some. Among 100,000 to 150,000 clones listed, roughly 90% were seen once. The sample belongs to a study of T cell responses to AZD1222 COVID-19 vaccine. Study results and limitations: Rises in breadth and depth of Spike-specific TCRs came after two AZD1222 doses. Among vaccine-associated CD4 TCRs, coverage spanned spike, with dominance at 160-218 and 743-854.

Here the sequenced sample was peripheral blood, taken on day 0 of AZD1222 vaccination. The chain joins TRBV7-2 to TRBJ2-3, with D hard to call. The clonotype originates from an adult in good health. The DNA for the CDR3 is TGTGCCAGCAGCTTAGACACAGATACGCAGTATTTT. This translates into CASSLDTDTQYF.